This T cell receptor beta chain was identified during a study of T cell responses to AZD1222 COVID-19 vaccine. This clone was detected only once. Clones were read by immunoSEQ multiplex PCR, and TCRdb kept only the in-frame ones, dropping some. The sample yields more than 65,000 clones, about 86% seen once. CDR3 size: 13 residues. Trimming left V 2 bases short and J 1 base short, with 2 bases between. In germline, CDR1 is MDHEN, CDR2 SYDVKM. This receptor was identified in an adult in good health. The chain has TRBV28 and TRBJ2-2, with D unclear. The sequencing used peripheral blood, collected on day 0 of AZD1222 vaccination. CDR3 coding DNA: TGTGCCAGCAGTTTAGTGAACACCGGGGAGCTGTTTTTT. It specifies CASSLVNTGELFF.